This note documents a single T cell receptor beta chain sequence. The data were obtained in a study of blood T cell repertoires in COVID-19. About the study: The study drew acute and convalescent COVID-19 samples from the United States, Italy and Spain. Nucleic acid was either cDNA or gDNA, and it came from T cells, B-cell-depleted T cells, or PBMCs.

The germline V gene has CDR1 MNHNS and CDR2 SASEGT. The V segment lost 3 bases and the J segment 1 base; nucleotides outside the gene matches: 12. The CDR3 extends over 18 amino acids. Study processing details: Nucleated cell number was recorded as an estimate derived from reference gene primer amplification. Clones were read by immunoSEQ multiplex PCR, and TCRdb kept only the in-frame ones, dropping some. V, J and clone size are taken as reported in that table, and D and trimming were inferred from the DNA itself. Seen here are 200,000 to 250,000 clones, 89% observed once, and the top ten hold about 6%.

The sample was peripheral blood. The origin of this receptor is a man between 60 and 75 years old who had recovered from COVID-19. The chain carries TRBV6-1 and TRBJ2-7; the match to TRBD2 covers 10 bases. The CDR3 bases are TGTGCCAGCAGTGACCCTGGACTAGCGGTCCTACCTTCCTACGAGCAGTACTTC. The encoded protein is CASSDPGLAVLPSYEQYF.